The 22 T cell receptor beta chains below come from one sample, sequenced in a study of PD-1 blockade in classical Hodgkin lymphoma. Libraries were prepared by immunoSEQ multiplex PCR; TCRdb keeps only in-frame clonotypes and omits some of them. The repertoire holds 95,000 to 120,000 clones, with 89% as singletons. The patients all showed relapse after autologous stem cell transplantation, while their brentuximab vedotin exposure varied. The material was peripheral blood mononuclear cells (PBMCs), obtained before the second cycle of nivolumab. These receptors were obtained from a human donor with classical Hodgkin lymphoma.

The chain recombines TRBV14 with TRBJ2-6, with D possibly being TRBD2 (5 bases). The ends were cut back, 4 bases at V and 0 bases at J, with 19 bases in the middle. CDR1 and CDR2 from the germline V gene are SGHDN and FVKESK. This CDR3 is built from 19 residues. CDR3 DNA: TGTGCCAGCAGCCGGCGGGCAGGATCATTAAGCTCTGGGGCCAACGTCCTGACTTTC. This encodes CASSRRAGSLSSGANVLTF.

The chain links TRBV4-3 to TRBJ2-5; D call uncertain. The germline gives CDR1 LGHNA, CDR2 YSLEER. V was pared by 2 bases and J by 5 bases, with 21 bases between. This CDR3 contains 17 residues. The CDR3 bases are TGCGCCAGCAGCCAACACATAAGTAGGCAGGCCCCGGAGACCCAGTACTTC. It codes for CASSQHISRQAPETQYF.

This rearrangement joins TRBV4-1 to TRBJ2-1; the match to TRBD2 covers 11 bases. CDR3 length equals 18 residues. V shed 4 bases and J 5 bases; nucleotides not matched to a gene: 13. Germline CDR1 reads MGHRA; CDR2 reads YSYEKL. For the CDR3, the DNA is TGCGCCAGCAGCCGGAGGGGACTAGCGGATTTAACGAACAATGAGCAGTTCTTC. It codes for CASSRRGLADLTNNEQFF.

The CDR3 spells CAWSMRTDNYGYTF. CDR3 DNA sequence: TGTGCCTGGAGTATGAGGACTGATAACTATGGCTACACCTTC. The chain joins TRBV30 to TRBJ1-2; no clear D. Germline loops: CDR1 GTSNPN, CDR2 SVGIG (reference sequence). Trimming took off 2 bases at V and 1 base at J, with 11 bases between the two ends. This CDR3 has 14 amino acids.

The gene calls are TRBV4-3 and TRBJ2-3; D gene uncertain. The CDR3 extends over 12 amino acids. Between the trimmed V and J ends, which lost 0 bases and 6 bases, there was a span of 4 bases. Per germline, CDR1 LGHNA and CDR2 YSLEER. This CDR3 is CASSQDGDTQYF. CDR3 DNA sequence: TGCGCCAGCAGCCAAGATGGGGATACGCAGTATTTT.

In its sample, this clone was seen a few times. The chain joins TRBV5-6 to TRBJ2-7; D is unresolved. Looked up from germline, CDR1 is SGHDT and CDR2 is YYEEEE. V lost 4 bases and J lost 6, with 26 bases in between. The CDR3 length is 17 residues. This CDR3 is CASSILVGGTMGGEQYF. The CDR3 coding sequence is TGTGCCAGCAGCATCCTCGTGGGCGGCACCATGGGTGGCGAGCAGTACTTC.

The chain couples TRBV19 to TRBJ2-3; unclear D gene. CDR1 is LNHDA and CDR2 is SQIVND in the germline V gene (reference sequence). V lost 0 bases and J lost 5, with 12 bases in between. CDR3 length: 15 residues. This CDR3 is CASSIDSRALDTQYF. Written as DNA, the CDR3 is TGTGCCAGTAGTATAGATTCTCGGGCCTTAGATACGCAGTATTTT.

This chain uses TRBV5-5 with TRBJ1-5; no firm D call. The CDR3 sequence is 16 residues long. The germline V gene encodes CDR1 SGHKS and CDR2 YYEKEE (reference sequence). Trimming took off 1 base at V and 2 bases at J, with 13 bases between the two ends. The CDR3 loop reads CASSLRSRGGNQPQHF. CDR3 nucleotide sequence: TGTGCCAGCAGCTTGAGGTCACGGGGAGGCAATCAGCCCCAGCATTTT.

The chain is built from TRBV5-1 and TRBJ1-1; D not certain. Trimming stripped 4 bases from V and 1 base from J, with 14 bases between. This CDR3 is built from 15 residues. CDR1 is SGHRS, CDR2 YFSETQ, per germline. The CDR3 loop is CASSLGEGGNTEAFF. For the CDR3, the DNA is TGCGCCAGCAGCCTGGGAGAGGGAGGGAACACTGAAGCTTTCTTT.

This rearrangement joins TRBV7-9 to TRBJ2-6; TRBD2 agrees at 8 bases. V shed 0 bases and J 0 bases; nucleotides not matched to a gene: 4. The CDR3 contains 18 residues. Germline CDR1 reads SEHNR; CDR2 reads FQNEAQ (reference sequence). The chain's CDR3 is CASSLAPSGSSGANVLTF. As DNA, the CDR3 is TGTGCCAGCAGCTTAGCTCCCAGCGGGAGCTCTGGGGCCAACGTCCTGACTTTC.

The chain couples TRBV6-1 to TRBJ1-1, with D perhaps TRBD1 (5 bases). The CDR3 length is 14 residues. Per germline, CDR1 MNHNS and CDR2 SASEGT. Trimming took 2 bases from V and 1 from J, leaving 8 bases between them. The CDR3 region has the DNA TGTGCCAGCAGTGAACAGGGATCGAACACTGAAGCTTTCTTT. It codes for CASSEQGSNTEAFF.

V gene TRBV29-1 combines with J gene TRBJ1-1; D is undetermined. This CDR3 has 14 amino acids. Germline CDR1 SQVTM, CDR2 ANQGSEA. The germline V and J ends were trimmed by 6 bases and 0 bases, with 14 bases remaining between them. The CDR3 bases are TGCAGCGTGGGGTCGGACTTCATGAACACTGAAGCTTTCTTT. Its translation is CSVGSDFMNTEAFF.

This chain uses TRBV27 with TRBJ2-1; D might be TRBD1 (6 bases). CDR1 is MNHEY and CDR2 is SMNVEV in the germline V gene (reference sequence). The V end was cut by 4 bases, the J end by 2 bases, with 9 bases between. The CDR3 loop spans 14 amino acids. In DNA, the CDR3 is TGTGCCAGCAGTTCAGGGGTTACCTACAATGAGCAGTTCTTC. Its protein is CASSSGVTYNEQFF.

This chain uses TRBV7-2 with TRBJ2-2; D ambiguous. Trimming pared 5 bases from V and 5 bases from J, leaving 6 bases between. The CDR3 contains 12 residues. Germline CDR1 and CDR2: SGHTA and FQGNSA. CDR3: CASSQFTGELFF. As DNA, the CDR3 is TGTGCCAGCAGCCAGTTTACCGGGGAGCTGTTTTTT.

The chain carries TRBV2 and TRBJ2-7; D gene ambiguous. CDR1 is SNHLY, CDR2 FYNNEI, per germline. Trimming took 5 bases from V and 3 from J, leaving 5 bases between them. The CDR3 length is 11 residues. The CDR3 sequence: CASSLGYEQYF. In DNA, the CDR3 is TGTGCCAGCAGTTTAGGCTACGAGCAGTACTTC.

The chain couples TRBV2 to TRBJ1-2, with a possible D match to TRBD1 (5 bases). Germline CDR1 SNHLY, CDR2 FYNNEI. The CDR3 contains 15 residues. The V end lost 2 bases, the J end lost 6 bases, and 16 bases lay between the germline ends. The CDR3 sequence: CASSERASRAHGYTF. The CDR3 DNA is TGTGCCAGCAGTGAAAGAGCGAGCAGGGCCCATGGCTACACCTTC.

The V and J genes are TRBV19 and TRBJ2-7; either TRBD1 or TRBD2 may supply D (5 bases each). Germline CDR1 is LNHDA and CDR2 is SQIVND (reference sequence). The V end lost 6 bases, the J end lost 5 bases, and 14 bases lay between the germline ends. The CDR3 runs to 13 residues. The CDR3 loop reads CASSSGTPDEQYF. As DNA, the CDR3 is TGTGCCAGTAGCTCCGGGACCCCGGACGAGCAGTACTTC.

The chain uses TRBV7-9 and TRBJ2-7, with a possible D match to TRBD2 (6 bases). This CDR3 has 13 amino acids. V was cut by 5 bases and J by 1 base, with 9 bases left in between. Per the germline V gene, CDR1 is SEHNR and CDR2 is FQNEAQ (reference sequence). The CDR3 here is CASSEGTSYEQYF. Here the CDR3 DNA reads TGTGCCAGCAGCGAGGGGACTTCCTACGAGCAGTACTTC.

The chain couples TRBV4-3 to TRBJ2-1, with a weak D call TRBD2 (5 bases). CDR1 is LGHNA and CDR2 is YSLEER in the germline V gene. The CDR3 length is 17 residues. The V end lost 5 bases, the J end lost 4 bases, and 21 bases lay between the germline ends. In nucleotides, the CDR3 is TGCGCCAGCAGCTTCCTACCCAAGCGGCACGTATACAATGAGCAGTTCTTC. It yields the protein CASSFLPKRHVYNEQFF.

The chain is built from TRBV30 and TRBJ1-4; D is ambiguous. V was cut by 4 bases and J by 5 bases, with 8 bases left in between. Germline V gives CDR1 GTSNPN, CDR2 SVGIG (reference sequence). CDR3 size: 12 residues. The CDR3 bases are TGTGCCTGGACGGATTTAAATGAAAAACTGTTTTTT. Amino acids: CAWTDLNEKLFF. The entire variable domain, with the rest obtained from reference TRBV30 and TRBJ1-4, is as follows: SQTIHQWPATLVQPVGSPLSLECTVEGTSNPNLYWYRQAAGRGLQLLFYSVGIGQISSEVPQNLSASRPQDRQFILSSKKLLLSDSGFYLCAWTDLNEKLFFGSGTQLSVL.

The chain has TRBV7-9 and TRBJ2-7; 9 bases are shared with TRBD1. This CDR3 has 15 residues. The germline gives CDR1 SEHNR, CDR2 FQNEAQ (reference sequence). V lost 5 bases to trimming and J lost 5 bases; unmatched junction nucleotides: 10. The CDR3 sequence is CASSTGQGRYHEQYF. CDR3 in DNA: TGTGCCAGCAGCACCGGACAGGGGAGGTACCACGAGCAGTACTTC.

Worth noting for this clone: A junction boundary mismatches the germline segment, possibly from a read error. This chain joins TRBV7-9 and TRBJ2-1; D gene ambiguous. Germline assignment: CDR1 SEHNR and CDR2 FQNEAQ (reference sequence). The CDR3 covers 15 residues. The CDR3: CASNLAYGRYNEQFF. CDR3 sequence (DNA): TGTGCCAGCAACTTAGCTTATGGAAGATACAATGAGCAGTTCTTC.